This passage covers 12 T cell receptor beta chains from one sample sequenced in a study of T cell responses to AZD1222 COVID-19 vaccine. Profiling relied on immunoSEQ multiplex PCR, and the TCRdb table lists in-frame clones only, not all of them. There are over 120,000 clones in the sample; roughly 89% occur only once, and over 1.5% lies in the top ten. The specimen was peripheral blood, collected on day 0 of AZD1222 vaccination. The receptors shown here come from an adult in good health.

The chain has TRBV6-4 and TRBJ1-6; D remains unclear. The CDR3 runs to 13 residues. V dropped 4 bases and J dropped 9 bases, with 10 bases sitting between them. Germline V gene lookup returns CDR1 MRHNA and CDR2 SNTAGT. CDR3 protein: CASSAVRGSPLHF. The CDR3 DNA reads as TGTGCCAGCAGTGCCGTCCGGGGTTCACCCCTCCACTTT.

The chain employs TRBV5-1 and TRBJ2-3; D gene ambiguous. This CDR3 is built from 14 residues. Trimming took off 3 bases at V and 0 bases at J, with 8 bases between the two ends. The germline gives CDR1 SGHRS, CDR2 YFSETQ. The chain's CDR3 is CASSYKASTDTQYF. The CDR3 coding sequence is TGCGCCAGCAGCTACAAGGCTAGCACAGATACGCAGTATTTT.

This chain's CDR3 is CASSLQENTEAFF. DNA of the CDR3: TGTGCCAGCAGTTTACAGGAGAACACTGAAGCTTTCTTT. The chain recombines TRBV27 with TRBJ1-1; D not resolved. Trimming took 2 bases from V and 1 from J, leaving 5 bases between them. CDR1 is MNHEY and CDR2 is SMNVEV in the germline V gene (reference sequence). The CDR3 runs 13 residues.

The chain is built from TRBV10-1 and TRBJ2-1; D might be TRBD1 (5 bases). Germline V gene data show CDR1 as WNHNN and CDR2 as SYGVQD (reference sequence). This CDR3 has 14 residues. V lost 2 bases, J lost 4 bases, and 9 bases lay in between. Here the CDR3 reads CASSEGAVYNEQFF. For the CDR3, the DNA is TGCGCCAGCAGTGAGGGGGCAGTATACAATGAGCAGTTCTTC.

The chain combines TRBV2 with TRBJ1-2; D unresolved. The CDR3 sequence is 11 residues long. The germline V and J ends were trimmed by 10 bases and 2 bases, with 8 bases remaining between them. Germline values: CDR1 SNHLY, CDR2 FYNNEI. The CDR3 nucleotides read TGTGCCAACGGTCAAAACTATGGCTACACCTTC. This codes for CANGQNYGYTF. The variable domain in full, completed from reference TRBV2 and TRBJ1-2, reads EPEVTQTPSHQVTQMGQEVILRCVPISNHLYFYWYRQILGQKVEFLVSFYNNEISEKSEIFDDQFSVERPDGSNFTLKIRSTKLEDSAMYFCANGQNYGYTFGSGTRLTVV.

The J gene is TRBJ1-3, the V gene TRBV19, with D uncertain. The CDR3 has 16 amino acids. V was clipped by 3 bases and J by 4 bases, with 16 bases between them. From germline, CDR1 is LNHDA and CDR2 SQIVND (reference sequence). In DNA, the CDR3 is TGTGCCAGTAGTATGTTCAAGGGCAGCGCGGGAAACACCATATATTTT. Residues: CASSMFKGSAGNTIYF.

The V call is TRBV4-1, the J call TRBJ2-6; D is perhaps TRBD1 (6 bases). The CDR3 is made up of 18 amino acids. Trimming shortened V by 2 bases and J by 2 bases, and 16 bases separated the two germline ends. Germline V gene sequence: CDR1 MGHRA, CDR2 YSYEKL. This chain's CDR3 is CASSQTQGIFAGANVLTF. The CDR3 DNA reads TGCGCCAGCAGCCAAACACAGGGTATTTTTGCTGGGGCCAACGTCCTGACTTTC.

This clone was observed once. The rearrangement joins TRBV28 to TRBJ1-5; D perhaps matches TRBD1 (6 bases). Germline CDR1 MDHEN, CDR2 SYDVKM. With 5 bases removed from V and 9 bases from J, the gap between germline ends came to 20 bases. The CDR3 sequence is 15 residues long. The DNA of the CDR3 is TGTGCCAGCAGTCCCCCCGGACAGCCCCCGAGGCCCCAGCATTTT. This sequence encodes CASSPPGQPPRPQHF.

The chain joins TRBV7-9 to TRBJ1-3; no definite D call. Germline values: CDR1 SEHNR, CDR2 FQNEAQ (reference sequence). Trimming pared 6 bases from V and 0 bases from J, leaving 9 bases between. CDR3 size: 14 residues. The CDR3 nucleotides read TGTGCCAGCAGTGTTGTCGACTCTGGAAACACCATATATTTT. Translating it yields CASSVVDSGNTIYF.

The V call is TRBV24-1, the J call TRBJ2-3; D remains unclear. The germline V gene encodes CDR1 KGHDR and CDR2 SFDVKD. The CDR3 is made up of 13 amino acids. Trimming pared 1 base from V and 7 bases from J, leaving 8 bases between. The CDR3 here is CATSDFSSNTQYF. DNA of the CDR3: TGTGCCACCAGTGATTTCTCGTCGAATACGCAGTATTTT.

The chain uses TRBV21-1 and TRBJ1-2; whether TRBD1, the table's D call, matches the DNA was not checked. TRBV21-1 is reported as a pseudogene. CDR3 length: 14 residues. Here the CDR3 reads CASSDDRAIYGYTF. The CDR3 region has the DNA TGTGCCAGCAGCGATGACAGAGCCATCTATGGCTACACCTTC.

The chain joins TRBV11-2 to TRBJ1-1, with no clear D. Trimming removed 5 bases from V and 6 bases from J, with 16 bases in between. The length of the CDR3 is 14 residues. Germline V gives CDR1 SGHAT, CDR2 FQNNGV. The CDR3 spells CASSPWTPQAEAFF. CDR3 DNA: TGTGCCAGCAGCCCTTGGACCCCCCAAGCTGAAGCTTTCTTT.